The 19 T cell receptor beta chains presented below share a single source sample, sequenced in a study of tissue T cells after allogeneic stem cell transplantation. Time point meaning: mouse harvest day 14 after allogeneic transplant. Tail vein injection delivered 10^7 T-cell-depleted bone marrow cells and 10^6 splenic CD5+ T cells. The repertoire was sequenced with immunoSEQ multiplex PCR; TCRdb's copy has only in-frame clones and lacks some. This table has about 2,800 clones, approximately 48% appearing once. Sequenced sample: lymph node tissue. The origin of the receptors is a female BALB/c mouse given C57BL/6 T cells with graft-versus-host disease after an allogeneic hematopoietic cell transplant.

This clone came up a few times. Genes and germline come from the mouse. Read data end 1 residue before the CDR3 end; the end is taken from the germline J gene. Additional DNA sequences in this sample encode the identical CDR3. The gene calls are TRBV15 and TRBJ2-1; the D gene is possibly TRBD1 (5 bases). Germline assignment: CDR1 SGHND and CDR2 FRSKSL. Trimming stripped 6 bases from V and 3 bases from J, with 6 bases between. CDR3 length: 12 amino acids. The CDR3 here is CASRDIYAEQFF. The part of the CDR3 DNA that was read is TGTGCCAGCAGGGACATCTATGCTGAGCAGTTC.

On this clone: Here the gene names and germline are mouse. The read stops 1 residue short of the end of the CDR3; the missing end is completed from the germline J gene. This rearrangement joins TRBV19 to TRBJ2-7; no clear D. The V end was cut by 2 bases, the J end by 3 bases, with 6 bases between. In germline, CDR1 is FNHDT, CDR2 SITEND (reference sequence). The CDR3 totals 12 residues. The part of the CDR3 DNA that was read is TGTGCCAGCAGTATCCGCATCTATGAACAGTAC. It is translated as CASSIRIYEQY. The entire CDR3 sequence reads CASSIRIYEQYF. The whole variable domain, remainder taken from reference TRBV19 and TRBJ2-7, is GGIITQTPKFLIGQEGQKLTLKCQQNFNHDTMYWYRQDSGKGLRLIYYSITENDLQKGDLSEGYDASREKKSSFSLTVTSAQKNEMAVFLCASSIRIYEQYFGPGTRLTVL.

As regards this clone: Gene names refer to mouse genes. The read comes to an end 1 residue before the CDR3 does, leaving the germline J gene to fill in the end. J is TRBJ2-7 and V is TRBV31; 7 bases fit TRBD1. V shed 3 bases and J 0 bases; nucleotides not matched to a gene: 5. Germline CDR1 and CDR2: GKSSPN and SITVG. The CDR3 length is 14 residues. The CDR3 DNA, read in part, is TGTGCCTGGAGCCGGGACAGCCTCTCCTATGAACAGTAC. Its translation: CAWSRDSLSYEQY. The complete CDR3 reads CAWSRDSLSYEQYF.

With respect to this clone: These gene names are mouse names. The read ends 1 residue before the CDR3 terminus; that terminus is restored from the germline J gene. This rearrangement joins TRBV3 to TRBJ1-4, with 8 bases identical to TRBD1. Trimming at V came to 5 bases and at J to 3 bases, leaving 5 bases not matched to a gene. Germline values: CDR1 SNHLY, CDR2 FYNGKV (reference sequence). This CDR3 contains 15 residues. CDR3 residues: CASSPRDRTNERLFF. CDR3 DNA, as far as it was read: TGTGCCAGCAGCCCCCGGGACAGGACCAACGAAAGATTATTT.

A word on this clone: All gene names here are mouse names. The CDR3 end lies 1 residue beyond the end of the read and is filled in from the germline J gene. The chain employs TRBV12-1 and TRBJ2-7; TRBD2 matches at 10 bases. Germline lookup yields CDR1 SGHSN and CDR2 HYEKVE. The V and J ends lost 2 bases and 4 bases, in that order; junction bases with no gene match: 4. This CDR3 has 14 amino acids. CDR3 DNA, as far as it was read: TGTGCCAGCTCTCGACTGGGGGGTCCTTATGAACAGTAC. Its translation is CASSRLGGPYEQY. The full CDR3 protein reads CASSRLGGPYEQYF.

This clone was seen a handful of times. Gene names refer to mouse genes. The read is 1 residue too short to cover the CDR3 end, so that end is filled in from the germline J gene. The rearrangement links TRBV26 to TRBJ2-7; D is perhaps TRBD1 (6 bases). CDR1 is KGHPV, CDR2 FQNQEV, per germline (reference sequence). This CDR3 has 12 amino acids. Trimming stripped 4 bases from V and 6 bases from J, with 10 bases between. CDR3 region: CASSPQGSEQYF. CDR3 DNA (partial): TGTGCCAGCAGTCCCCAGGGGAGTGAACAGTAC.

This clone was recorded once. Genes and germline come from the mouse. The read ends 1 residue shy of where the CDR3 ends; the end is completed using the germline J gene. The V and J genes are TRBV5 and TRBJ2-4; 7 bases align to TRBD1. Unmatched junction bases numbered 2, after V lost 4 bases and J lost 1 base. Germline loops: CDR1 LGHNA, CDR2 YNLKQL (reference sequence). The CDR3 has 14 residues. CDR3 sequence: CASSLGQGQNTLYF. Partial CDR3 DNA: TGTGCCAGCAGCCTCGGACAGGGTCAAAACACCTTGTAC.

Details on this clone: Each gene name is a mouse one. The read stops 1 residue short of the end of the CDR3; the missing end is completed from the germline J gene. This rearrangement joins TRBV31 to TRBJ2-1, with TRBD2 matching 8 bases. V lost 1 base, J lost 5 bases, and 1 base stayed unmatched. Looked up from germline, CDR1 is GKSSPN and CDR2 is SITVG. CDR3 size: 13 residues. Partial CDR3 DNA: TGTGCCTGGAGTCGGACTGGGAATGCTGAGCAGTTC. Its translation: CAWSRTGNAEQF. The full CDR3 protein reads CAWSRTGNAEQFF.

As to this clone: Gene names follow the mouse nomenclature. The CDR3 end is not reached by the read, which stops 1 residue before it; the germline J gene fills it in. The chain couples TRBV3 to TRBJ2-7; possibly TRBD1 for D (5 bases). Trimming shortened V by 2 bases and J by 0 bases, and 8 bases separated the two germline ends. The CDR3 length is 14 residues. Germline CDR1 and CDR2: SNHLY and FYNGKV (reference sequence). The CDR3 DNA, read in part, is TGTGCCAGCAGCTTAAAGGGGAGCTCCTATGAACAGTAC. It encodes CASSLKGSSYEQY. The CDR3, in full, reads CASSLKGSSYEQYF.

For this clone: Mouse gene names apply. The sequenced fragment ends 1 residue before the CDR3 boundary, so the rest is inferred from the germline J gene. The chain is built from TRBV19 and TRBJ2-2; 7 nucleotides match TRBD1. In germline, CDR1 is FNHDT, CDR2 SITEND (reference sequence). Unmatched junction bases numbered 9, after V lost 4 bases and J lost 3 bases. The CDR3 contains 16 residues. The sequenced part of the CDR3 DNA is TGTGCCAGCAGTCCCCGACAGGGCGGCGACACCGGGCAGCTCTAC. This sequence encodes CASSPRQGGDTGQLY. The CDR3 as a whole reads CASSPRQGGDTGQLYF.

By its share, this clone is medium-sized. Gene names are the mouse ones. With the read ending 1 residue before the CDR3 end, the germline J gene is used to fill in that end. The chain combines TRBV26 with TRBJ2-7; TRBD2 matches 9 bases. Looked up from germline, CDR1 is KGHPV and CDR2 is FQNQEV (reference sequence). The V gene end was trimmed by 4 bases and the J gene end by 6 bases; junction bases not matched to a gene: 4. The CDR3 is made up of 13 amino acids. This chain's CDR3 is CASSRLGGFEQYF. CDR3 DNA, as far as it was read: TGTGCCAGCAGTCGGCTGGGGGGGTTTGAACAGTAC.

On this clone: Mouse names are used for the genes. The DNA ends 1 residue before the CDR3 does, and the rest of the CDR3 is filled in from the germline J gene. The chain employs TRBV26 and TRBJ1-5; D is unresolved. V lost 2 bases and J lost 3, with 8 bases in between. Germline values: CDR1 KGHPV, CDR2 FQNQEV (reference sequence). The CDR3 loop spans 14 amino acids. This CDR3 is CASSLQVVNQAPLF. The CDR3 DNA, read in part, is TGTGCCAGCAGTCTGCAGGTGGTCAACCAGGCTCCGCTT.

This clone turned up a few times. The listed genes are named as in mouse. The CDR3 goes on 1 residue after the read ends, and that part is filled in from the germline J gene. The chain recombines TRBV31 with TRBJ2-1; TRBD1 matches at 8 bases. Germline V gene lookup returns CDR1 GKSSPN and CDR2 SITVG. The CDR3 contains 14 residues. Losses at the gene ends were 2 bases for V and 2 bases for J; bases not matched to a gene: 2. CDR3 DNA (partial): TGTGCCTGGAGTACAGGGGGAGACTATGCTGAGCAGTTC. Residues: CAWSTGGDYAEQF. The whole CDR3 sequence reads CAWSTGGDYAEQFF.

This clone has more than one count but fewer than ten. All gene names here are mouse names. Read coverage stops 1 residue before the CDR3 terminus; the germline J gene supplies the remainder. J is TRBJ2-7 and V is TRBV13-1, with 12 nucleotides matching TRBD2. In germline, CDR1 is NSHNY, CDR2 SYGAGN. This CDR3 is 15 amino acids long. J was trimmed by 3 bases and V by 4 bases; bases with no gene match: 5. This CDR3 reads CASSPGLGGFYEQYF. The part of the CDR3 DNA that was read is TGTGCCAGCAGTCCGGGACTGGGGGGTTTCTATGAACAGTAC.

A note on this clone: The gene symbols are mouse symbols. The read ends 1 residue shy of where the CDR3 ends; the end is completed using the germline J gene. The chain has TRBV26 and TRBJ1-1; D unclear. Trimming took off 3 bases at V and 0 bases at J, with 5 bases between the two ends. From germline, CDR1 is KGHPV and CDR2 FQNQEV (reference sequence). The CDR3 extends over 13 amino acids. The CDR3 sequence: CASSLNTNTEVFF. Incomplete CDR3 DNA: TGTGCCAGCAGTCTTAACACAAACACAGAAGTCTTC.

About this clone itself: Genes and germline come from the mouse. Partial CDR3 DNA: TGTGCCAGCAGTCTTACAGGGGGCCCCAACGAAAGATTATTT. Translation gives CASSLTGGPNERLF. The CDR3, in full, reads CASSLTGGPNERLFF. The V gene is TRBV13-3, the J gene TRBJ1-4; 9 bases match TRBD1. Sequencing ends 1 residue short of the CDR3 end; the germline J gene provides the rest. From germline, CDR1 is NNHDY and CDR2 SYVADS. V gave up 4 bases and J gave up 3 bases; unmatched junction bases: 4. This CDR3 is built from 15 residues. Complete variable domain (other parts from reference TRBV13-3 and TRBJ1-4): EAAVTQSPRSKVAVTGGKVTLSCHQTNNHDYMYWYRQDTGHGLRLIHYSYVADSTEKGDIPDGYKASRPSQENFSLILELASLSQTAVYFCASSLTGGPNERLFFGHGTKLSVL.

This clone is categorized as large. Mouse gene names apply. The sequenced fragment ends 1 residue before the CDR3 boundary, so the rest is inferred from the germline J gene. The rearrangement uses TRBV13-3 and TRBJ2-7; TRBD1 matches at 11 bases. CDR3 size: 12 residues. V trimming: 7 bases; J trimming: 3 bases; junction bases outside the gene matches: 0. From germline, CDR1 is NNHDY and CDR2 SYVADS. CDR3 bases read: TGTGCCAGCGGGACAGGGGGCTATGAACAGTAC. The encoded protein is CASGTGGYEQY. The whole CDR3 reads CASGTGGYEQYF.

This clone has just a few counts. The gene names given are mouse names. The CDR3 bases that were read are TGTGCAAGCAGCTTAGGGGGTGCAGAAACGCTGTAT. Its translation is CASSLGGAETLY. The CDR3 in full is CASSLGGAETLYF. The chain recombines TRBV16 with TRBJ2-3; D unclear. The read ends 1 residue early relative to the CDR3; the germline J gene fills the gap. Per the germline V gene, CDR1 is SGHSA and CDR2 is FRNQAP. CDR3 length: 13 residues. Trimming shortened V by 1 base and J by 1 base, and 3 bases separated the two germline ends. Using reference TRBV16 and TRBJ2-3 for the parts outside the CDR3, the full variable domain is NAGVIQTPRHKVTGKGQEATLWCEPISGHSAVFWYRQTIVQGLEFLTYFRNQAPIDDSGMPKERFSAQMPNQSHSTLKIQSTQPQDSAVYLCASSLGGAETLYFGSGTRLTVL.

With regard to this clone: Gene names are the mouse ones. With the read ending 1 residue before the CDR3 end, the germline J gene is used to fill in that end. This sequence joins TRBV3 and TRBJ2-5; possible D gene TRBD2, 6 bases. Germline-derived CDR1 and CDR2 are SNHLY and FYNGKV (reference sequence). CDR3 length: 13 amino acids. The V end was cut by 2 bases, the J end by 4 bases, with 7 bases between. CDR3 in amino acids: CASSLLGKDTQYF. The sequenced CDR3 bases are TGTGCCAGCAGCTTACTGGGGAAAGACACCCAGTAC. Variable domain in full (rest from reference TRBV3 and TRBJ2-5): GPKVLQIPSHQIIDMGQMVTLNCDPVSNHLYFYWYKQILGQQMEFLVNFYNGKVMEKSKLFKDQFSVERPDGSYFTLKIQPTALEDSAVYFCASSLLGKDTQYFGPGTRLLVL.